The T cell receptor beta chain described here comes from a study of T-cell reconstitution after alpha-beta-depleted transplantation in children. This sample's TCRbeta library carried unique molecular identifier barcodes. MiXCR, applied by TCRdb to the PCR reads, yields one record per CDR3 protein. The table includes a few hundred thousand distinct CDR3 sequences, approximately 20% detected once. In this sample, this clonotype turned up a few times. The TCR originated in a human donor who donated a stem cell graft to a child with acute lymphoblastic leukemia. The sequencing here drew on PBMCs from the stem cell graft donor, taken from the stem cell graft.

The CDR3 sequence is CASSLTYNQPQHF. CDR3 in DNA: TGCGCCAGCAGCTTGACATACAATCAGCCCCAGCATTTT. The J gene is TRBJ1-5, the V gene TRBV5-1; D remains ambiguous. The V gene's germline CDR1 is SGHRS and CDR2 YFSETQ. CDR3 size: 13 residues. The V and J ends lost 1 base and 3 bases respectively, with 5 bases between them.